The subject of this entry is one TCR beta chain. Its antigen is undetermined. Profiled with immunoSEQ multiplex PCR; TCRdb holds only in-frame clones, not every one. The table records about 270,000 clones, approximately 94% of them present only once. These data are taken from a study of T cell responses to AZD1222 COVID-19 vaccine. Study-wide points: Possibly, clonal diversity was underestimated; donors were largely white British and included more females.

This CDR3 has 13 amino acids. Trimming removed 5 bases from V and 6 bases from J; junction bases left unmatched: 4. Germline loops: CDR1 SSHAT, CDR2 FNYEAQ (reference sequence). Here the sequenced sample was peripheral blood, taken 28 days after the second AZD1222 dose. J is TRBJ1-1 and V is TRBV7-7; 9 bases agree with TRBD1. This TCR came from an adult who received the AZD1222 COVID-19 vaccine. CDR3 coding DNA: TGTGCCAGCAGCCCGGACAGGGGCTCTGAAGCTTTCTTT. Translated, it gives CASSPDRGSEAFF. The full variable domain, with the rest looked up from reference TRBV7-7 and TRBJ1-1, is GAGVSQSPRYKVTKRGQDVTLRCDPISSHATLYWYQQALGQGPEFLTYFNYEAQPDKSGLPSDRFSAERPEGSISTLTIQRTEQRDSAMYRCASSPDRGSEAFFGQGTRLTVV.